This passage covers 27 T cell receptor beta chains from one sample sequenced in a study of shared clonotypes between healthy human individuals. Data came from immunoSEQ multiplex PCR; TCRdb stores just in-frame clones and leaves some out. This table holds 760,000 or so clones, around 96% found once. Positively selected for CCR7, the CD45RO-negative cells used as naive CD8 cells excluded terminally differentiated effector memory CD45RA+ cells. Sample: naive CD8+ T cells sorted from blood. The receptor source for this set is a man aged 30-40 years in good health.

The CDR3 nucleotides read TGTGCCAGCAGCTTTTTGGGCTACGAGCAGTACTTC. It is translated as CASSFLGYEQYF. V gene TRBV5-5 combines with J gene TRBJ2-7; no reliable D call. CDR3 length: 12 amino acids. V was cut by 2 bases and J by 3 bases, with 6 bases left in between. Germline loops: CDR1 SGHKS, CDR2 YYEKEE (reference sequence).

CDR3 sequence: CASSVEGQNPLTF. CDR3 bases: TGTGCCAGCAGCGTAGAGGGACAGAATCCCCTCACCTTC. The rearrangement uses TRBV9 and TRBJ1-2; TRBD1 agrees at 7 bases. The junction had 9 bases not matched to a gene; V was cut back by 0 bases and J by 13 bases. Germline CDR1 and CDR2: SGDLS and YYNGEE. The CDR3 extends over 13 amino acids.

CDR3 loop: CASSFSGFEQYF. DNA for the CDR3: TGTGCCAGCAGTTTCTCAGGGTTCGAGCAGTACTTC. The chain employs TRBV11-2 and TRBJ2-7, with TRBD1 as a possible D gene (5 bases). The germline V gene encodes CDR1 SGHAT and CDR2 FQNNGV. The CDR3 length is 12 residues. The V end lost 6 bases, the J end lost 6 bases, and 12 bases lay between the germline ends.

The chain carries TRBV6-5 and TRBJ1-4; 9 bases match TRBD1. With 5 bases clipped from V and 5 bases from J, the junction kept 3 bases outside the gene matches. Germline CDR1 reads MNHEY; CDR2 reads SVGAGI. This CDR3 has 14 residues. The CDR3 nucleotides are TGTGCCAGCAGTGACAGGGGGGAGAATGAAAAACTGTTTTTT. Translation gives CASSDRGENEKLFF.

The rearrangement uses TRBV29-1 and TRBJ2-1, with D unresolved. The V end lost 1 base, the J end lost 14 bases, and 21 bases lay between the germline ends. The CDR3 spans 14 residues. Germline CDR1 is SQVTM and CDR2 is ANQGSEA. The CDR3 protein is CSVEVLLRDYREFF. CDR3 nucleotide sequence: TGCAGCGTTGAAGTCCTCTTAAGGGATTATAGGGAGTTCTTC.

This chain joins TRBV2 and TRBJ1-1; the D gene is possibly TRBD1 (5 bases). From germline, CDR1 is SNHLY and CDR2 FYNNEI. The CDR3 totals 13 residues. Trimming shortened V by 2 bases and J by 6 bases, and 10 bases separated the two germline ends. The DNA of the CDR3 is TGTGCCAGCAGTGAAAGGGGTGGGCCTGAAGCTTTCTTT. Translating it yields CASSERGGPEAFF.

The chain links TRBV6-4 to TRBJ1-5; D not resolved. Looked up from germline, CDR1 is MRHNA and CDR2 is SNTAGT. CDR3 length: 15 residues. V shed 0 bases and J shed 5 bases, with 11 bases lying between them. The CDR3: CASSDSVAVDQPQHF. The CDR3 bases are TGTGCCAGCAGTGACTCCGTGGCGGTGGATCAGCCCCAGCATTTT.

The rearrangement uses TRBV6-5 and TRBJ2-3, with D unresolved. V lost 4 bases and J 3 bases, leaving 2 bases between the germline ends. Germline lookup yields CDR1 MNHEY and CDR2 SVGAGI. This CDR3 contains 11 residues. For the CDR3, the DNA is TGTGCCAGCAGTTCTACAGATACGCAGTATTTT. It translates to CASSSTDTQYF.

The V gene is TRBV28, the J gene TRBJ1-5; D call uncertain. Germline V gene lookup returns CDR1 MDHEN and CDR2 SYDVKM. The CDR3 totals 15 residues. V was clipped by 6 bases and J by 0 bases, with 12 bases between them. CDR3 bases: TGTGCCAGCAGAATCGGGCGCGATAGCAATCAGCCCCAGCATTTT. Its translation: CASRIGRDSNQPQHF.

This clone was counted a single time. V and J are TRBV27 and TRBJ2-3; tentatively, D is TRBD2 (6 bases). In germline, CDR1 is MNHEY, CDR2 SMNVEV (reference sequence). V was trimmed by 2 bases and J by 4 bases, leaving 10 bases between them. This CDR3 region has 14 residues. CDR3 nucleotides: TGTGCCAGCAGTTTAGTCGAGCGGGCAGATACGCAGTATTTT. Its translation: CASSLVERADTQYF.

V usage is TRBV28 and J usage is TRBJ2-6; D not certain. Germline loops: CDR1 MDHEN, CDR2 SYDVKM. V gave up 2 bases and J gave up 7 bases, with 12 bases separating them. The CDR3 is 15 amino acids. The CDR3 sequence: CASSLRRHPANVLTF. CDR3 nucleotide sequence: TGTGCCAGCAGTTTAAGGCGACACCCCGCCAACGTCCTGACTTTC.

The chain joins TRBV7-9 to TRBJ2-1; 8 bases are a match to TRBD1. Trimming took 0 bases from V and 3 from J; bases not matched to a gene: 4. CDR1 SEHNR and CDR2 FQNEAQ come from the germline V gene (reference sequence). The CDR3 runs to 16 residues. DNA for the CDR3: TGTGCCAGCAGCTTAGCCGGGACAGGCATCTACAATGAGCAGTTCTTC. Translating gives CASSLAGTGIYNEQFF.

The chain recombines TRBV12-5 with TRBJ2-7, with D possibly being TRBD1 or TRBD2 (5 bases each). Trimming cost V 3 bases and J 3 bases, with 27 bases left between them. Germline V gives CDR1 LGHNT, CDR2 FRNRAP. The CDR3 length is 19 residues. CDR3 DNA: TGTGCTAGTGGTTTTCCGCAAAGCTATTCTCGGGACCATCGCTACGAGCAGTACTTC. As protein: CASGFPQSYSRDHRYEQYF.

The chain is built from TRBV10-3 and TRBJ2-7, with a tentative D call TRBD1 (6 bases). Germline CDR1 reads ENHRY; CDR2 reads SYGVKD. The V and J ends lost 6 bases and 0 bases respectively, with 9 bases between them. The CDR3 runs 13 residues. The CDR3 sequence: CAIRGQNSYEQYF. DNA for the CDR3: TGTGCCATCAGAGGACAGAACTCCTACGAGCAGTACTTC.

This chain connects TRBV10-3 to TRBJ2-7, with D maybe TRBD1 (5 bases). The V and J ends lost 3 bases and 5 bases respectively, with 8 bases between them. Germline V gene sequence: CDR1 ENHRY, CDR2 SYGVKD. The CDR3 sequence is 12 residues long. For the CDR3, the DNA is TGTGCCATCAGTGACACACAGGACGAGCAGTACTTC. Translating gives CAISDTQDEQYF.

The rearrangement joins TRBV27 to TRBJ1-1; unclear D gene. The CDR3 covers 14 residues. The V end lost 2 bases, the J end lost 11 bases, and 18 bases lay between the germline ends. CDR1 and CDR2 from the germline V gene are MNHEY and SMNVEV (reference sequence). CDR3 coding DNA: TGTGCCAGCAGTTTAAAGTCGCCAGGCGGTTTGGCTTTCTTT. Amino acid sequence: CASSLKSPGGLAFF.

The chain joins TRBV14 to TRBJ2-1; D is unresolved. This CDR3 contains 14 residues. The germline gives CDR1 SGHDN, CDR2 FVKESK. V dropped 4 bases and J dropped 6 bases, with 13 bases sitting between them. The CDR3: CASSPFRIGNEQFF. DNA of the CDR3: TGTGCCAGCAGCCCGTTTAGGATAGGCAATGAGCAGTTCTTC. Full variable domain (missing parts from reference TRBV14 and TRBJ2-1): EAGVTQFPSHSVIEKGQTVTLRCDPISGHDNLYWYRRVMGKEIKFLLHFVKESKQDESGMPNNRFLAERTGGTYSTLKVQPAELEDSGVYFCASSPFRIGNEQFFGPGTRLTVL.

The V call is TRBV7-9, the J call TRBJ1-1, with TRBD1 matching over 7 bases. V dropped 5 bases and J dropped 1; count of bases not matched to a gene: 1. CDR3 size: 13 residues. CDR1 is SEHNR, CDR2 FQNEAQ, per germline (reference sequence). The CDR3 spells CASSRQGNTEAFF. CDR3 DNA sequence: TGTGCCAGCAGCCGACAGGGGAACACTGAAGCTTTCTTT.

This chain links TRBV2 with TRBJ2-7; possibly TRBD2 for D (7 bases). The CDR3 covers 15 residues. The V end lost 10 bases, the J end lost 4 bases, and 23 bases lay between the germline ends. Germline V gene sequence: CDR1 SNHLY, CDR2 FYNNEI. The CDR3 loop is CATGGPGQGPYEQYF. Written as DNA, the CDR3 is TGTGCCACCGGGGGGCCAGGCCAGGGCCCTTACGAGCAGTACTTC.

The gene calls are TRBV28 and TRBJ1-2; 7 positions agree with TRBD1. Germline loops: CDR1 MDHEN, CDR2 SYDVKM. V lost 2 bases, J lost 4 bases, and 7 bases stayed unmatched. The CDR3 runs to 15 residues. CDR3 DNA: TGTGCCAGCAGTTTAGGGACAGACGTCATCTATGGCTACACCTTC. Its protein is CASSLGTDVIYGYTF.

CDR3: CASSPGGQGAFEQYF. Written as DNA, the CDR3 is TGTGCCAGCAGCCCTGGGGGACAGGGGGCGTTCGAGCAGTACTTC. The chain is built from TRBV5-6 and TRBJ2-7, with 12 nucleotides matching TRBD1. The junction had 8 bases not matched to a gene; V was cut back by 4 bases and J by 6 bases. CDR1 is SGHDT and CDR2 is YYEEEE in the germline V gene. The length of the CDR3 is 15 residues.

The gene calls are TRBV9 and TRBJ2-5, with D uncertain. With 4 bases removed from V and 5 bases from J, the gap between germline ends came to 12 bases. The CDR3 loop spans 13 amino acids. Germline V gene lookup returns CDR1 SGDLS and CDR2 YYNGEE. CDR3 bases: TGTGCCAGCAGCCCGAATGCGGTCGAGACCCAGTACTTC. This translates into CASSPNAVETQYF.

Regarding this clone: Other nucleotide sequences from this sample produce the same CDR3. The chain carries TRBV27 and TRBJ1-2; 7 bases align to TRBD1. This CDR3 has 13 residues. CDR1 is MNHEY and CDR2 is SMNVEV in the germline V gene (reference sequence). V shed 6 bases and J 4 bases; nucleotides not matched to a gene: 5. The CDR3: CASSLQGSYGYTF. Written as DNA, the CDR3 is TGTGCCAGCAGCTTACAGGGGAGCTATGGCTACACCTTC.

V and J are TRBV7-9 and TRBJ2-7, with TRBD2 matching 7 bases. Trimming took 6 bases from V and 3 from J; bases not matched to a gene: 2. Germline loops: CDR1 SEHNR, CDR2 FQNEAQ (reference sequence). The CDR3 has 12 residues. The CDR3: CASSERDYEQYF. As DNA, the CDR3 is TGTGCCAGCAGTGAGCGGGACTACGAGCAGTACTTC. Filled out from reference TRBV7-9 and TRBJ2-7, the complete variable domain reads DTGVSQNPRHKITKRGQNVTFRCDPISEHNRLYWYRQTLGQGPEFLTYFQNEAQLEKSRLLSDRFSAERPKGSFSTLEIQRTEQGDSAMYLCASSERDYEQYFGPGTRLTVT.

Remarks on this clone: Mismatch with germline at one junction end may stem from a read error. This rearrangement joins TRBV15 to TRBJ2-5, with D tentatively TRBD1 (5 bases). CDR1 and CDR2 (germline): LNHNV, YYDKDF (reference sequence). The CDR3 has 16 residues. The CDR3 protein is CATSRAPAGLQQTQYF. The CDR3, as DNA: TGTGCCACCAGCAGGGCCCCCGCAGGGCTCCAACAGACCCAGTACTTC.

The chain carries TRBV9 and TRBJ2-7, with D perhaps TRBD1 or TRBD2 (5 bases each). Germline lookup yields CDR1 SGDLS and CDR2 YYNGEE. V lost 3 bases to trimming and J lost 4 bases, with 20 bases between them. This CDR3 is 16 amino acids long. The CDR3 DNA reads TGTGCCAGCAGCGCCCAGGGTGTCGCGGGCCGTTACGAGCAGTACTTC. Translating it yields CASSAQGVAGRYEQYF.

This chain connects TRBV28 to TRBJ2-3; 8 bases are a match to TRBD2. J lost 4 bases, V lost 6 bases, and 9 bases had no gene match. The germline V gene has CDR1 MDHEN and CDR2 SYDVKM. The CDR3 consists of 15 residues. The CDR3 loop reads CASSRGGGEADTQYF. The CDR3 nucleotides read TGTGCCAGCAGCCGGGGGGGAGGAGAAGCAGATACGCAGTATTTT.